The 4 T cell receptor beta chains reported below all come from one sample, sequenced in a study of tumor and adjacent non-tumor tissue in lung cancer. TCRbeta libraries were built with three rounds of nested PCR, modified from ARM-PCR. TCRdb processed the multiplex PCR reads anew with MiXCR; each CDR3 protein has one entry. The sample holds some 97,000 distinct CDR3 sequences, 55% to 65% seen once. No cell sorting was done before RNA was extracted from the tissue. More than 3 cm separated this lung sample from the edge of the tumor. The source material was distant non-tumor lung tissue. Receptors originate from a man aged 25-45 years with non-small cell lung cancer.

This clonotype has a count of ten or more. This chain connects TRBV5-4 to TRBJ2-7, with 8 bases lining up with TRBD1. The J segment lost 1 base and the V segment lost 5 bases, leaving 11 bases of the junction unmatched. The CDR3 sequence is 16 residues long. Germline V lookup: CDR1 SGHNT, CDR2 YYREEE (reference sequence). DNA for the CDR3: TGTGCCAGCAGTTCCGAGACAGGGGCTAGGTCCTACGAGCAGTACTTC. It translates to CASSSETGARSYEQYF.

This chain links TRBV11-3 with TRBJ2-1, with D possibly TRBD2 on 5 matching bases. Germline V gene lookup returns CDR1 SGHNT and CDR2 YENEEA. There are 13 residues in the CDR3. The CDR3 sequence: CVRSPTPGSEQFF. The DNA of the CDR3 is TGTGTCAGGAGCCCCACACCTGGGAGTGAGCAGTTCTTC.

This clonotype was counted a few times. Being one base from a much bigger clone, this may be a read error. The chain links TRBV14 to TRBJ2-3; 8 nucleotides line up with TRBD1. The germline V gene encodes CDR1 SGHDN and CDR2 FVKESK. This CDR3 is 14 amino acids long. Trimming removed 6 bases from V and 11 bases from J; junction bases left unmatched: 13. The CDR3 coding sequence is TGTGCCAGCAGTAAATCGGACAGGGTTGGTATGCAGTATTTT. Translation: CASSKSDRVGMQYF. Full variable domain (remainder filled in from reference TRBV14 and TRBJ2-3): EAGVTQFPSHSVIEKGQTVTLRCDPISGHDNLYWYRRVMGKEIKFLLHFVKESKQDESGMPNNRFLAERTGGTYSTLKVQPAELEDSGVYFCASSKSDRVGMQYFGPGTRLTVL.

Turning to this clonotype: Sequence at one end of the junction differs from germline and may be a read error. This chain joins TRBV20-1 and TRBJ2-5; 13 bases align to TRBD2. The CDR3 consists of 14 residues. Germline values: CDR1 DFQATT, CDR2 SNEGSKA (reference sequence). Here the CDR3 DNA reads TGCGGTGCTATACTAGCGGGAGGGCCAGAGACCCAGTACTTC. Its translation is CGAILAGGPETQYF.